These T cell receptor beta chains were read from a single sample in a study of T cell responses to AZD1222 COVID-19 vaccine. Clones were sequenced by immunoSEQ multiplex PCR, and TCRdb holds only the in-frame ones, with some missing. The table has fewer than 110,000 clones, approximately 89% seen once. The material was peripheral blood, obtained on day 0 of AZD1222 vaccination. These receptors came from an adult in good health. CDR3s leave out the opening cysteine and the closing phenylalanine or tryptophan.

J | V | CDR3
TRBJ1-1 | TRBV30 | AWSGGLAPEAF
TRBJ2-7 | TRBV6-2/TRBV6-3 | ASSHQGLYEQY
TRBJ2-7 | TRBV28 | ASSTLGTGFHEQY
TRBJ2-1 | TRBV9 | ASSVVSGIDNEQF
TRBJ1-1 | TRBV9 | ASSPVESLNTEAF
TRBJ1-1 | TRBV19 | ASSTGQGLGTEAF
TRBJ1-4 | TRBV18 | ASSPPNSGGWPNEKLF
TRBJ1-3 | TRBV3-1/TRBV3-2 | ASSQAGTNSGTIY
TRBJ2-1 | TRBV19 | ATQDGGLSGRGEQF
TRBJ2-5 | TRBV2 | ASTRLTYQETQY
TRBJ1-4 | TRBV5-4 | ASSPSLGNEKLF
TRBJ2-3 | TRBV5-1 | ASRQGATDTQY
TRBJ2-2 | TRBV18 | ASSPVRLAGANTGELF
TRBJ2-7 | TRBV7-2 | ASSLVSGTRYEQY
TRBJ2-7 | TRBV11-2 | ASSSGQGAYEQY
TRBJ2-2 | TRBV19 | ASSAPEWDQTGELF
TRBJ1-1 | TRBV7-2 | ASSLVRQYTEAF